These T cell receptor beta chains were read from a single sample in a study of blood T cell repertoires in COVID-19. TCRdb's table, derived via immunoSEQ multiplex PCR, lists solely in-frame clones and lacks some. The table shows roughly 120,000 clones, with about 88% occurring only once. Input material: peripheral blood. These receptors were taken from a man in his forties or fifties with active COVID-19. Both conserved end residues are part of each CDR3. A D gene is named only where the DNA matches it firmly. Clone size is not always given. Where it is, it says once, few, many or a class for expanded clones.

size	V	J	D	CDR3	DNA
.	TRBV5-5	TRBJ2-5	TRBD2	CASSLVGTSGIGETQYF	TGTGCCAGCAGCTTGGTGGGGACTAGCGGGATCGGAGAGACCCAGTACTTC
.	TRBV7-2	TRBJ1-5	.	CASSLTIFGEPQHF	TGTGCCAGCAGCTTAACCATCTTCGGGGAGCCCCAGCATTTT
.	TRBV7-2	TRBJ2-3	TRBD2	CASSLAASGGAQYF	TGTGCCAGCAGCTTAGCCGCCAGCGGGGGGGCACAGTATTTT
.	TRBV7-8	TRBJ2-3	TRBD2	CASSPAGVSSTDTQYF	TGTGCCAGCAGCCCGGCGGGGGTCAGCAGCACAGATACGCAGTATTTT
.	TRBV6-1	TRBJ2-3	.	CASSGGQWGYSTDTQYF	TGTGCCAGCAGTGGGGGCCAGTGGGGATATAGCACAGATACGCAGTATTTT
.	TRBV6-1	TRBJ2-3	TRBD2	CASSGGLAGGHSTDTQYF	TGTGCCAGCAGTGGGGGACTAGCGGGGGGCCATAGCACAGATACGCAGTATTTT
.	TRBV19	TRBJ1-5	.	CASSPQQGNQPQHF	TGTGCCAGTAGCCCCCAGCAGGGAAATCAGCCCCAGCATTTT
.	TRBV27	TRBJ2-2	.	CASSPLSLHRTGELFF	TGTGCCAGCAGCCCACTAAGCCTTCACCGTACCGGGGAGCTGTTTTTT
.	TRBV25-1	TRBJ1-6	.	CASSRAGLGNSPLHF	TGTGCCAGCAGTCGAGCAGGGCTCGGAAATTCACCCCTCCACTTT
.	TRBV2	TRBJ2-1	TRBD2	CASRTTSGGDEQFF	TGTGCCAGCAGGACGACTAGCGGGGGGGATGAGCAGTTCTTC
.	TRBV18	TRBJ1-4	.	CASSPRANEKLFF	TGTGCCAGCTCACCCCGGGCTAATGAAAAACTGTTTTTT
.	TRBV6-2/TRBV6-3	TRBJ2-2	.	CASSYSREFGELFF	TGTGCCAGCAGTTACTCCCGGGAATTCGGGGAGCTGTTTTTT
.	TRBV12-3/TRBV12-4	TRBJ2-5	.	CASSLGGGGTQYF	TGTGCCAGCAGTTTGGGGGGAGGAGGGACCCAGTACTTC
.	TRBV18	TRBJ1-6	TRBD1	CASSHDRENSPLHF	TGTGCCAGCTCCCACGACAGGGAGAATTCACCCCTCCACTTT
.	TRBV12-3/TRBV12-4	TRBJ1-2	.	CASRPDRLAGYTF	TGTGCCAGCAGACCAGACAGGCTTGCTGGCTACACCTTC
.	TRBV20-1	TRBJ1-1	.	CSTKVQTEAFF	TGCAGTACCAAAGTCCAGACTGAAGCTTTCTTT
.	TRBV6-6	TRBJ2-3	TRBD2	CASSNSGAEDTQYF	TGTGCCAGCAGTAATAGCGGGGCCGAAGATACGCAGTATTTT
few	TRBV5-1	TRBJ1-6	.	CASSAVVVGNSPLHF	TGCGCCAGCAGCGCCGTAGTTGTCGGTAATTCACCCCTCCACTTT
.	TRBV5-6	TRBJ2-3	TRBD2	CASSIRTSGGSSTDTQYF	TGTGCCAGCAGCATACGGACTAGCGGGGGTTCTAGCACAGATACGCAGTATTTT
.	TRBV19	TRBJ2-2	.	CASSIEEAAVTGELFF	TGTGCCAGTAGTATAGAGGAGGCAGCTGTCACCGGGGAGCTGTTTTTT
.	TRBV6-2/TRBV6-3	TRBJ2-2	.	CASSGDLNTGELFF	TGTGCCAGCAGTGGCGACTTGAACACCGGGGAGCTGTTTTTT
once	TRBV5-1	TRBJ2-1	TRBD2	CATSTSGMSYEQFF	TGCGCCACATCGACTAGCGGGATGTCCTATGAGCAGTTCTTC
.	TRBV25-1	TRBJ1-4	TRBD1	CASSEGQRRNEKLFF	TGTGCCAGCAGTGAGGGACAGAGACGTAATGAAAAACTGTTTTTT
.	TRBV6-5	TRBJ2-2	TRBD1	CASSKTGSGTGELFF	TGTGCCAGCAGCAAGACAGGGAGTGGGACCGGGGAGCTGTTTTTT
.	TRBV5-1	TRBJ2-5	TRBD2	CASTGGRETRETQYF	TGCGCCAGCACGGGGGGGCGGGAGACCCGAGAGACCCAGTACTTC
.	TRBV18	TRBJ2-1	TRBD1	CASSPPGTGYEQFF	TGTGCCAGCTCACCGCCCGGGACAGGGTATGAGCAGTTCTTC
.	TRBV5-4	TRBJ1-3	.	CASSLGETIYF	TGTGCCAGCAGCTTGGGGGAGACCATATATTTT
once	TRBV5-1	TRBJ2-3	.	CASNDAGTQYF	TGCGCCAGCAACGACGCGGGTACGCAGTATTTT
.	TRBV14	TRBJ2-1	TRBD2	CASSPRTSGYNEQFF	TGTGCCAGCAGCCCCCGGACTAGCGGTTACAATGAGCAGTTCTTC
.	TRBV29-1	TRBJ1-5	TRBD1	CSAAQGVYQPQHF	TGCAGCGCTGCACAGGGGGTTTATCAGCCCCAGCATTTT
.	TRBV7-9	TRBJ2-3	.	CASSLEWQGPTDTQYF	TGTGCCAGCAGCTTAGAGTGGCAGGGGCCCACAGATACGCAGTATTTT
.	TRBV10-2	TRBJ1-1	.	CATFSGQNTEAFF	TGCGCCACCTTCTCCGGACAGAACACTGAAGCTTTCTTT
.	TRBV18	TRBJ2-1	TRBD2	CASSPGLAGGFEQFF	TGTGCCAGCTCACCCGGACTAGCGGGGGGCTTTGAGCAGTTCTTC
once	TRBV7-6	TRBJ2-1	TRBD1	CASASQWQGANEQFF	TGTGCCAGCGCTAGCCAATGGCAGGGGGCCAATGAGCAGTTCTTC
once	TRBV3-1/TRBV3-2	TRBJ2-4	TRBD1	CASSPSGGRGIQYF	TGTGCCAGCAGCCCATCAGGGGGCCGGGGCATTCAGTACTTC
.	TRBV27	TRBJ1-1	.	CASSSVNTEAFF	TGTGCCAGCAGTTCGGTGAACACTGAAGCTTTCTTT
few	TRBV28	TRBJ1-6	.	CASRQEQSSPLHF	TGTGCCAGCAGGCAAGAACAGAGTTCACCCCTCCACTTT
.	TRBV5-1	TRBJ2-1	.	CASSLEGRTSYNEQFF	TGCGCCAGCAGCTTGGAAGGGAGAACCTCCTACAATGAGCAGTTCTTC
.	TRBV5-4	TRBJ2-7	.	CASSSGGRAPTTYEQYF	TGTGCCAGCAGCTCAGGTGGGAGAGCCCCGACTACCTACGAGCAGTACTTC
.	TRBV19	TRBJ1-2	.	CASSIGQANYGYTF	TGTGCCAGTAGTATCGGACAAGCTAACTATGGCTACACCTTC
.	TRBV7-8	TRBJ2-2	TRBD2	CASSFSGSGANTGELFF	TGTGCCAGCAGCTTCTCGGGTAGCGGGGCGAACACCGGGGAGCTGTTTTTT
.	TRBV11-2	TRBJ2-7	.	CASSLGGREQYF	TGTGCCAGCAGCCTTGGAGGAAGGGAGCAGTACTTC
once	TRBV10-3	TRBJ2-3	.	CAISESGAGTQYF	TGTGCCATCAGTGAGTCAGGGGCAGGTACGCAGTATTTT
.	TRBV19	TRBJ1-1	.	CASSIVEGRRWDTEAFF	TGTGCCAGTAGTATTGTCGAGGGAAGGCGGTGGGACACTGAAGCTTTCTTT
.	TRBV11-2	TRBJ1-5	TRBD1	CASSPDRAGQPQHF	TGTGCCAGCAGCCCTGACAGGGCCGGGCAGCCCCAGCATTTT
.	TRBV15	TRBJ1-1	TRBD1	CATSRGDRGLGAFF	TGTGCCACCAGCAGAGGGGACAGGGGGCTAGGAGCTTTCTTT
.	TRBV11-3	TRBJ2-7	TRBD1	CASGPRGLFKHEQYF	TGTGCCAGCGGACCCAGGGGGCTCTTTAAGCACGAGCAGTACTTC
.	TRBV2	TRBJ1-2	TRBD1	CASSSDRSYGYTF	TGTGCCAGCAGTTCGGACAGGTCCTATGGCTACACCTTC
.	TRBV18	TRBJ2-7	TRBD1	CASSPPDRAYEQYF	TGTGCCAGCTCACCACCGGACAGGGCCTACGAGCAGTACTTC